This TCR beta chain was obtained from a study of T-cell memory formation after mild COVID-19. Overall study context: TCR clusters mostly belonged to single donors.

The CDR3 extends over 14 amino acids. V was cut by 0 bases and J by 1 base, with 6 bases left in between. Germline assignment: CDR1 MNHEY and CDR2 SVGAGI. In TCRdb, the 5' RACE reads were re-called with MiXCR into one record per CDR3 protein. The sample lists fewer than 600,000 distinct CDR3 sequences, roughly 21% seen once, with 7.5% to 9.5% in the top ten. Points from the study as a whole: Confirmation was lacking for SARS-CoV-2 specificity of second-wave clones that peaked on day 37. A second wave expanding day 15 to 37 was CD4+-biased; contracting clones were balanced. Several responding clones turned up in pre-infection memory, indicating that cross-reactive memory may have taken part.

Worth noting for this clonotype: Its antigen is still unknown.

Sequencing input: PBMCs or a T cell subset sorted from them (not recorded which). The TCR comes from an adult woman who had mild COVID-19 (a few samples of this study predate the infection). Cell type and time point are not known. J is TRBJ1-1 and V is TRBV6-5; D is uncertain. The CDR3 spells CASSYSVQNTEAFF. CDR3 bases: TGTGCCAGCAGTTACTCAGTACAGAACACTGAAGCTTTCTTT.